This TCR beta chain originates from a study of blood T cell repertoires in COVID-19. Study as a whole: The cDNA or gDNA used as material had been derived from T cells, B-cell-depleted T cells, or PBMCs.

Germline V gene data show CDR1 as MDHEN and CDR2 as SYDVKM. CDR3 length: 17 amino acids. With V trimmed by 3 bases and J by 1 base, 7 bases remained unmatched. The sample holds one count of this clone. In the original analysis: Estimated nucleated cell counts came from reference gene primer amplification. Sequencing was performed with immunoSEQ multiplex PCR; in TCRdb, only in-frame clones are kept and a portion is missing. That table is the source of V, J and clone size, and D and trimming were worked out from the DNA. Of around 200,000 clones listed, about 85% are singletons. Input material: peripheral blood. The chain couples TRBV28 to TRBJ1-5; 9 bases map to TRBD1. This clonotype was sampled from an elderly woman with acute or convalescent COVID-19. Written as DNA, the CDR3 is TGTGCCAGCAGTTTCCCCAGACAGGGGGTGAGCAATCAGCCCCAGCATTTT. Translating gives CASSFPRQGVSNQPQHF.